A selection of T cell receptor beta chains follows, all from one sample in a study of cytotoxic CD8 clonotypes in ibrutinib-treated CLL. The method was immunoSEQ multiplex PCR; TCRdb's version includes in-frame clones alone and lacks a portion of them. The sample records under 200,000 clones, roughly four fifths being singletons. The material sequenced was PBMCs, taken after 24 months of ibrutinib treatment. These receptors came from a human donor with chronic lymphocytic leukemia. CDR3s include the opening cysteine and the closing phenylalanine or tryptophan. D genes are given only for firm matches. For some rows the clone size is stated as once, few or many, or as a class when expanded; others skip it.

v_gene	j_gene	abundance	d_gene	CDR3nt	CDR3aa
TRBV7-9	TRBJ1-2	-	-	TGTGCCAGCAAGAAAGGAGGGACGGAAAACTATGGCTACACCTTC	CASKKGGTENYGYTF
TRBV6-5	TRBJ2-7	-	TRBD2	TGTGCCAGCAGTTTCCGGGACTATCCAAACGACCAGTACTTC	CASSFRDYPNDQYF
TRBV29-1	TRBJ1-2	-	-	TGCAGCGTTGGCAGGAAGGCAGATGCTAACTATGGCTACACCTTC	CSVGRKADANYGYTF
TRBV10-3	TRBJ1-2	few	TRBD1	TGTGCCATCAGGGGGACAGGGTCATACTACACCTTC	CAIRGTGSYYTF
TRBV4-2	TRBJ1-1	-	-	TGTGCCAGCAGCCAAGATTCGGGAACTCGGCACACTGAAGCTTTCTTT	CASSQDSGTRHTEAFF
TRBV19	TRBJ1-1	-	TRBD1	TGTGCCAGTAGTATCCGGGACAGCGGGAACACTGAAGCTTTCTTT	CASSIRDSGNTEAFF
TRBV9	TRBJ1-3	-	-	TGTGCCAGCAGCGTAGACCCGGGAGCAACTGGAAACACCATATATTTT	CASSVDPGATGNTIYF
TRBV9	TRBJ1-5	once	-	TGTGCCAGCAGGCCCCTCCAGAGGGATGGGTTTCGGTATCAGCCCCAGCATTTT	CASRPLQRDGFRYQPQHF
TRBV14	TRBJ1-2	-	-	TGTGCCAGCAGCCAGGCGGGTCTAAACTATGGCTACACCTTC	CASSQAGLNYGYTF
TRBV7-6	TRBJ1-1	many	-	TGTGCCAGCAGTCAGGGGTCCACTGAAGCTTTCTTT	CASSQGSTEAFF
TRBV28	TRBJ1-2	-	-	TGTGCCAGCAGTGTCCGTCGACCCTATGGCTACACCTTC	CASSVRRPYGYTF
TRBV25-1	TRBJ1-2	few	-	TGTGCCAGCAGTGAAGCTTCAGGGCTGGGCTATGGCTACACCTTC	CASSEASGLGYGYTF
TRBV7-6	TRBJ2-7	-	-	TGTGCCAGCAGCCCCGGGACACCCGGCGAGCAGTACTTC	CASSPGTPGEQYF
TRBV27	TRBJ1-5	-	TRBD1	TGTGCCAGCACCCTAAAGGGGCCGACAGGGTTGGGTAATCAGCCCCAGCATTTT	CASTLKGPTGLGNQPQHF
TRBV11-2	TRBJ2-7	-	-	TGTGCCAGCAGCTGGGGCAGCTCCTACGAGCAGTACTTC	CASSWGSSYEQYF
TRBV9	TRBJ1-4	-	TRBD1	TGTGCCAGCAGCTCCCGGGACAGCTTTAATGAAAAACTGTTTTTT	CASSSRDSFNEKLFF
TRBV30	TRBJ2-2	-	TRBD1	TGTGCCTGGAGTCTCCCCGTCGGGACAGGGAGGACCGGGGAGCTGTTTTTT	CAWSLPVGTGRTGELFF
TRBV6-5	TRBJ2-1	few	TRBD2	TGTGCCAGCAGTTACGTCGGGGGAGGGGAGCAGTTCTTC	CASSYVGGGEQFF
TRBV19	TRBJ2-6	-	-	TGTGCCAGTAGTATAGTGCCCTCTGGGGCCAACGTCCTGACTTTC	CASSIVPSGANVLTF
TRBV2	TRBJ2-6	-	-	TGTGCCAGTCTCCTCTCTGGGGCCAACGTCCTGACTTTC	CASLLSGANVLTF
TRBV18	TRBJ1-2	-	-	TGTGCCAGCTCCCTCAGACAGGCCCTCAACTATGGCTACACCTTC	CASSLRQALNYGYTF
TRBV20-1	TRBJ2-4	-	-	TGCAGTGCCGGAGCCGTCCACATTCAGTACTTC	CSAGAVHIQYF